These 8 T cell receptor beta chains came from one sample sequenced in a study of regulatory T cells in long-lasting Graves disease. Stated time point: newly diagnosed GD, antithyroid drugs for less than 3 months. The TCR library was prepared using RNA isolated from PBMCs. According to the study, TCR beta libraries were built with iRepertoire HTBI primers and CDR3-region Arm-PCR. TCRdb itself ran the multiplex PCR reads through MiXCR, one entry per CDR3 protein. The data contain approximately 400,000 distinct CDR3 sequences, 15% of them singletons. These same records also appear under a second study, on T cells in Graves' hyperthyroidism and ophthalmopathy.

Sequenced here: peripheral blood mononuclear cells (PBMCs), sampled at new diagnosis, from a patient treated with antithyroid drugs. Receptor source: a woman in her forties with Graves disease.

In this sample, this clonotype turned up a few times. V gene TRBV5-1 combines with J gene TRBJ2-5; D is perhaps TRBD1 (6 bases). V shed 6 bases and J shed 2 bases, with 17 bases lying between them. Germline V lookup: CDR1 SGHRS, CDR2 YFSETQ. The CDR3 loop spans 15 amino acids. In nucleotides, the CDR3 is TGCGCCAGCACCCAGCTGGGACACGTACAAGAGACCCAGTACTTC. Translating it yields CASTQLGHVQETQYF.

The gene calls are TRBV27 and TRBJ2-1; the D is unclear. CDR1 MNHEY and CDR2 SMNVEV come from the germline V gene (reference sequence). V lost 3 bases to trimming and J lost 4 bases, with 7 bases between them. The CDR3 spans 13 residues. Here the CDR3 DNA reads TGTGCCAGCAGTTTTTTCGGGTACAATGAGCAGTTCTTC. Protein: CASSFFGYNEQFF.

Many counts were recorded for this clonotype. The J gene is TRBJ2-2, the V gene TRBV11-3; 7 positions agree with TRBD1. The CDR3 has 17 residues. CDR1 is SGHNT and CDR2 is YENEEA in the germline V gene. V was pared by 5 bases and J by 1 base, with 10 bases of the junction left unmatched. The CDR3 sequence is CASSPYLGGENTGELFF. CDR3 sequence (DNA): TGTGCCAGCAGCCCGTACTTAGGGGGCGAGAACACCGGGGAGCTGTTTTTT.

This clonotype was seen at least ten times. This chain uses TRBV12-3 or TRBV12-4 with TRBJ2-5; TRBD1 aligns across 10 bases. This CDR3 region has 16 residues. J gave up 2 bases and V 5 bases, and 8 bases lay outside the gene matches. CDR3 protein: CASSPGTGVGQETQYF. CDR3 nucleotide sequence: TGTGCCAGCAGTCCCGGGACAGGGGTTGGGCAAGAGACCCAGTACTTC.

This clonotype was observed at least ten times. The chain links TRBV28 to TRBJ1-5; 7 positions agree with TRBD1. V was pared by 4 bases and J by 5 bases, with 11 bases of the junction left unmatched. The CDR3 loop spans 16 amino acids. Germline V gene sequence: CDR1 MDHEN, CDR2 SYDVKM. CDR3: CASSSGGGTDDQPQHF. CDR3 nucleotides: TGTGCCAGCAGTTCCGGGGGCGGGACAGATGATCAGCCCCAGCATTTT.

This clonotype appeared many times. The gene calls are TRBV2 and TRBJ2-5, with 14 nucleotides matching TRBD2. Germline V gene lookup returns CDR1 SNHLY and CDR2 FYNNEI. J gave up 1 base and V 4 bases, and 17 bases lay outside the gene matches. CDR3 size: 21 residues. The CDR3 here is CASSGRQYSGTSGRVQETQYF. The CDR3, as DNA: TGTGCCAGCAGTGGAAGGCAGTATTCCGGGACTAGCGGGAGAGTCCAAGAGACCCAGTACTTC.

This clonotype has at least ten counts. The rearrangement joins TRBV20-1 to TRBJ2-1; perhaps D is TRBD1 or TRBD2 (6 bases each). The V end lost 7 bases, the J end lost 6 bases, and 19 bases lay between the germline ends. The germline V gene encodes CDR1 DFQATT and CDR2 SNEGSKA (reference sequence). CDR3 length: 14 amino acids. CDR3 sequence (DNA): TGCAGTGTCCGAGCGGAGGGGGATTTCAATGAGCAGTTCTTC. This gives the protein CSVRAEGDFNEQFF.

The chain employs TRBV5-1 and TRBJ2-5, with 7 positions matching TRBD1. The germline V gene encodes CDR1 SGHRS and CDR2 YFSETQ. Unmatched junction bases numbered 4, after V lost 4 bases and J lost 1 base. The length of the CDR3 is 14 residues. CDR3 DNA sequence: TGCGCCAGCAGCGAGGGACAGCTCCAAGAGACCCAGTACTTC. This encodes CASSEGQLQETQYF.